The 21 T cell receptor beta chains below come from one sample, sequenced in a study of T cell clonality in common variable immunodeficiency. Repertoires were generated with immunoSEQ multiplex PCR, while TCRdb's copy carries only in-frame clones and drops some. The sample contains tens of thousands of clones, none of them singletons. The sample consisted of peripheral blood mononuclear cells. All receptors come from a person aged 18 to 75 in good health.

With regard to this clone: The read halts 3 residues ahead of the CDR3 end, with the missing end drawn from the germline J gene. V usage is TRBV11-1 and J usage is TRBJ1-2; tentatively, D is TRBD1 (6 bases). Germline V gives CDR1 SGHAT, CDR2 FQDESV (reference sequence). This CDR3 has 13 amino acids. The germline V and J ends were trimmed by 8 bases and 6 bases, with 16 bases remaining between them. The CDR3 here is CASDLGAGDGYTF. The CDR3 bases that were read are TGTGCCAGCGATCTGGGGGCAGGAGATGGC.

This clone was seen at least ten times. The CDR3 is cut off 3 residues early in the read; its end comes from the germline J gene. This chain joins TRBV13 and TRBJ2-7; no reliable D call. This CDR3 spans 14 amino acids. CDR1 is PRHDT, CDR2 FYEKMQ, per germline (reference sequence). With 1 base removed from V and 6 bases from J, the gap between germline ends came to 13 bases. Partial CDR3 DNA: TGTGCCAGCAGCTTAGCTTCTAGATCAGTCGAG. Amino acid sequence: CASSLASRSVE. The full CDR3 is CASSLASRSVEQYF.

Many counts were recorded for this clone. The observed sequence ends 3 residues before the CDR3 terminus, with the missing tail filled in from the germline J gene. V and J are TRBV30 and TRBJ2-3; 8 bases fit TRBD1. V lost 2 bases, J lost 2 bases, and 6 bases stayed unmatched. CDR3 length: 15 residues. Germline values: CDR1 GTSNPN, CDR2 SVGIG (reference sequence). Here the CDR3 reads CAWSSGTGLTDTQYF. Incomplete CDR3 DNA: TGTGCCTGGAGTTCCGGGACAGGACTCACAGATACG. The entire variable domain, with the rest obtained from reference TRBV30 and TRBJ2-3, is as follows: SQTIHQWPATLVQPVGSPLSLECTVEGTSNPNLYWYRQAAGRGLQLLFYSVGIGQISSEVPQNLSASRPQDRQFILSSKKLLLSDSGFYLCAWSSGTGLTDTQYFGPGTRLTVL.

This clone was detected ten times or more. The CDR3 protein is CASSYKGANGYTF. The covered CDR3 bases are TGTGCCAGCAGCTACAAGGGGGCAAATGGC. This chain links TRBV14 with TRBJ1-2; 7 bases line up with TRBD1. The DNA ends 3 residues before the CDR3 does, and the rest of the CDR3 is filled in from the germline J gene. The germline V gene has CDR1 SGHDN and CDR2 FVKESK. CDR3 length: 13 amino acids. V dropped 5 bases and J dropped 6; count of bases not matched to a gene: 6.

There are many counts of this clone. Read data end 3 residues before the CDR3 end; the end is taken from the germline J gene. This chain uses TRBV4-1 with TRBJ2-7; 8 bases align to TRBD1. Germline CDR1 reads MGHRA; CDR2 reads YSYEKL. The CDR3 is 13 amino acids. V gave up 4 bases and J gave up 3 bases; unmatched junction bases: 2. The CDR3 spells CASSLDRVYEQYF. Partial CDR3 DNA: TGCGCCAGCAGCCTGGACAGGGTCTACGAG.

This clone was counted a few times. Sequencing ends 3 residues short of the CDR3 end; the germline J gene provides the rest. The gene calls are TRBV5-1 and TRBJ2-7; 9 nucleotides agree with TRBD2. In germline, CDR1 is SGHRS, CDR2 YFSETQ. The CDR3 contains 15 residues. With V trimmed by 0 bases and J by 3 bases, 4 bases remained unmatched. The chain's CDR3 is CASSLGSGGSYEQYF. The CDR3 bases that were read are TGCGCCAGCAGCTTGGGGAGCGGGGGGAGCTACGAG.

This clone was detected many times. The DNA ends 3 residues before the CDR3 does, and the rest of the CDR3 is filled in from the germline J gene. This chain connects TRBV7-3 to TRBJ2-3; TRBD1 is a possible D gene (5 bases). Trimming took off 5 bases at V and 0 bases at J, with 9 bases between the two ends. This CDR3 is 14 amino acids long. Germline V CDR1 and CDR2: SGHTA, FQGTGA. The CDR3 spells CASSQGASTDTQYF. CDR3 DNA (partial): TGTGCCAGCAGCCAAGGGGCTAGCACAGATACG. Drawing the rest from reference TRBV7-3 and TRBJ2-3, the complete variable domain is GAGVSQTPSNKVTEKGKYVELRCDPISGHTALYWYRQSLGQGPEFLIYFQGTGAADDSGLPNDRFFAVRPEGSVSTLKIQRTERGDSAVYLCASSQGASTDTQYFGPGTRLTVL.

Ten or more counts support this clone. Here the CDR3 reads CASKTSGGAKTGELFF. The DNA read from the CDR3 is TGTGCCAGTAAAACTAGCGGGGGGGCCAAAACCGGGGAG. The chain employs TRBV19 and TRBJ2-2; the match to TRBD2 covers 13 bases. The read ends 3 residues early relative to the CDR3; the germline J gene fills the gap. This CDR3 region has 16 residues. Trimming removed 7 bases from V and 5 bases from J; junction bases left unmatched: 7. Germline CDR1 is LNHDA and CDR2 is SQIVND (reference sequence).

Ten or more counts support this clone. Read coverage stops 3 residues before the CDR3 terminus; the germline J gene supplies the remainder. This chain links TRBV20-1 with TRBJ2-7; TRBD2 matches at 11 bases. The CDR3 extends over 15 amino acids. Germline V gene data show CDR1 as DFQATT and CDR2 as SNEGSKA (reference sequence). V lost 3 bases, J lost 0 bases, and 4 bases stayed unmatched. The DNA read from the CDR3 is TGCAGTGCTAGCCGTCTAGCGGGGGGCTCCTACGAG. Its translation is CSASRLAGGSYE. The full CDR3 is CSASRLAGGSYEQYF.

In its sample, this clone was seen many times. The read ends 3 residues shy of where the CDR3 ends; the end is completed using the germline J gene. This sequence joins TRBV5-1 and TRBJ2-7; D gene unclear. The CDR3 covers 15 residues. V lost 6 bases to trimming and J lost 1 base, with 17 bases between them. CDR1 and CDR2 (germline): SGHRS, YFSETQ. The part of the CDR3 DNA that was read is TGCGCCAGCACGGTCACCCTAGGCGAATCCTACGAG. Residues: CASTVTLGESYE. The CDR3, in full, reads CASTVTLGESYEQYF.

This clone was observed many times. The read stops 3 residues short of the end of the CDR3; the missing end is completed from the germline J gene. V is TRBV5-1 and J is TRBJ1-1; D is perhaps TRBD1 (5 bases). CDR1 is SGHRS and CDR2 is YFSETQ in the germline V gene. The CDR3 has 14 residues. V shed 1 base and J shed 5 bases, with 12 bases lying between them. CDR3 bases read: TGCGCCAGCAGCTTGAGCCAGGGTGGAACTGAA. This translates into CASSLSQGGTE. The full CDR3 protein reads CASSLSQGGTEAFF.

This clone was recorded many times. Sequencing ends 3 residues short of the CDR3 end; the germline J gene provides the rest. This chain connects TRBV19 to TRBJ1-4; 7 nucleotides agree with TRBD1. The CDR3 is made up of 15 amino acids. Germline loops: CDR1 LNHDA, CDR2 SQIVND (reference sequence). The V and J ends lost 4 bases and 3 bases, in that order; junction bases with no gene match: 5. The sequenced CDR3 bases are TGTGCCAGTAGTACGTCCGGGACAGCTAATGAAAAA. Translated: CASSTSGTANEK. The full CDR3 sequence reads CASSTSGTANEKLFF. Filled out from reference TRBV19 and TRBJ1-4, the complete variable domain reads DGGITQSPKYLFRKEGQNVTLSCEQNLNHDAMYWYRQDPGQGLRLIYYSQIVNDFQKGDIAEGYSVSREKKESFPLTVTSAQKNPTAFYLCASSTSGTANEKLFFGSGTQLSVL.

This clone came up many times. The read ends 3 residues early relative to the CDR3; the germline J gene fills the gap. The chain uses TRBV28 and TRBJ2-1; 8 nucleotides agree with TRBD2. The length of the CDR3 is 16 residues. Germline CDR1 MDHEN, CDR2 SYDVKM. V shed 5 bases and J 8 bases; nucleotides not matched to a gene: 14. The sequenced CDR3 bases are TGTGCCAGCAGTCAACCTGCGGGAGGCAACTCCGATGAG. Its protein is CASSQPAGGNSDE. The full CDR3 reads CASSQPAGGNSDEQFF.

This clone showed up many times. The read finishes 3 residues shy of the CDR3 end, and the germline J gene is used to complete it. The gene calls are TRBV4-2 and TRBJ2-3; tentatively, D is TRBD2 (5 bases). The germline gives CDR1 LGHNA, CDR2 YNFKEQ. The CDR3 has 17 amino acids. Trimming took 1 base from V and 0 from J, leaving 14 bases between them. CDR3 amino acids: CASSQVSAGPSTDTQYF. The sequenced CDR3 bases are TGTGCCAGCAGCCAAGTATCGGCGGGTCCTAGCACAGATACG.

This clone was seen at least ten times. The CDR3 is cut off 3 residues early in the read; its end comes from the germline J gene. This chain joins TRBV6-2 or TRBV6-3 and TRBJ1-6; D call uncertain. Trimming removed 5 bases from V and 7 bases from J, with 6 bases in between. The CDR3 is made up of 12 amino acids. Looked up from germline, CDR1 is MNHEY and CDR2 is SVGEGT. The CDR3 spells CASSGPNSPLHF. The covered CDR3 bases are TGTGCCAGCAGTGGGCCCAATTCACCC.

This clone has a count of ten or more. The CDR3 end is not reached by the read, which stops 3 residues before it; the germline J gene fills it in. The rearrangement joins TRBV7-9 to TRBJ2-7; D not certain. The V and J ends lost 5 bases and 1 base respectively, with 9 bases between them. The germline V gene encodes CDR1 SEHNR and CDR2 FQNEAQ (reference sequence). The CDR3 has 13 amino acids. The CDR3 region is CASSPPLSYEQYF. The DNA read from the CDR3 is TGTGCCAGCAGCCCTCCACTATCCTACGAG. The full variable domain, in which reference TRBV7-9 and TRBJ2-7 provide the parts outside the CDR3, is DTGVSQNPRHKITKRGQNVTFRCDPISEHNRLYWYRQTLGQGPEFLTYFQNEAQLEKSRLLSDRFSAERPKGSFSTLEIQRTEQGDSAMYLCASSPPLSYEQYFGPGTRLTVT.

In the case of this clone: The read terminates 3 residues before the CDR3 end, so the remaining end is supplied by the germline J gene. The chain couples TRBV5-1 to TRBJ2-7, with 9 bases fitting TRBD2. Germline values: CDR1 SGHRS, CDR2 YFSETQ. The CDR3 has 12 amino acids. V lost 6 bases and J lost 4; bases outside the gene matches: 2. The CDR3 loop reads CASTSGTYEQYF. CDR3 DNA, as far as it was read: TGCGCCAGCACTAGCGGGACATACGAG.

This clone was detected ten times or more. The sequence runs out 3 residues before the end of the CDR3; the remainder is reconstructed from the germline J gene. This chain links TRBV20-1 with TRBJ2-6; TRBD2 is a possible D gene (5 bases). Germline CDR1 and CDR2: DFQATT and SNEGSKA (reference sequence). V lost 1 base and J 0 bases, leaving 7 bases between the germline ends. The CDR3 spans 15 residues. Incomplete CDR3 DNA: TGCAGTGCTAGAGTTCGGGGCTCTGGGGCCAACGTC. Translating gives CSARVRGSGANV. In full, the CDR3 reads CSARVRGSGANVLTF.

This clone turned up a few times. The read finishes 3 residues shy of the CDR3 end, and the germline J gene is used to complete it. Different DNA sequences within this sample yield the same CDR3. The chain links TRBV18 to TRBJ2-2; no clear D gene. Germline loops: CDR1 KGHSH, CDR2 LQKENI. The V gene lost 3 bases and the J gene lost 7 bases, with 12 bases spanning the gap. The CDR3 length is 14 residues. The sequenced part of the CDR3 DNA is TGTGCCAGCTCACCGAATCTATTAAACGGGGAG. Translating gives CASSPNLLNGE. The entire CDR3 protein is CASSPNLLNGELFF.

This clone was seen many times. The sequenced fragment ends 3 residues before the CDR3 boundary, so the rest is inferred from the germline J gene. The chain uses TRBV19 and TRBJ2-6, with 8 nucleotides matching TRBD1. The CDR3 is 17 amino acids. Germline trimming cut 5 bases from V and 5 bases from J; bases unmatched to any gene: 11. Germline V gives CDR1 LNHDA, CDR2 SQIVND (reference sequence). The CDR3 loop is CASSLGQGKPRANVLTF. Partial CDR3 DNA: TGTGCCAGTAGTCTAGGACAGGGTAAGCCTCGGGCCAACGTC.

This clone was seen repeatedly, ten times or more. The sequenced CDR3 bases are TGTGCCAGCAGAGAGGAGGGTCGGTATGGC. Its translation: CASREEGRYG. The complete CDR3 reads CASREEGRYGYTF. The rearrangement links TRBV5-8 to TRBJ1-2; no reliable D call. Read sequence stops 3 residues before the CDR3 end, and the germline J gene provides the missing end. There are 13 residues in the CDR3. V was clipped by 5 bases and J by 5 bases, with 13 bases between them. Germline assignment: CDR1 SGHTS and CDR2 YDEGEE. Using reference TRBV5-8 and TRBJ1-2 for the parts outside the CDR3, the full variable domain is EAGVTQSPTHLIKTRGQQATLRCSPISGHTSVYWYQQALGLGLQFLLWYDEGEERNRGNFPPRFSGRQFPNYSSELNVNALELEDSALYLCASREEGRYGYTFGSGTRLTVV.